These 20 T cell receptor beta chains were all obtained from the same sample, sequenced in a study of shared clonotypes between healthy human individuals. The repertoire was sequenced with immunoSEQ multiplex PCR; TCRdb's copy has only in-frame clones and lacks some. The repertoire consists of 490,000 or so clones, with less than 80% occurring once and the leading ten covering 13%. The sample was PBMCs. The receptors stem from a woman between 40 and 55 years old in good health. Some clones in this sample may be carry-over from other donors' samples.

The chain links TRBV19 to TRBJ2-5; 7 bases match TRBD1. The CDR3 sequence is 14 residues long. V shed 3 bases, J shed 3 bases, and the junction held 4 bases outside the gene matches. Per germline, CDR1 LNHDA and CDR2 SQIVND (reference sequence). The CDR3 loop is CASSMVDREETQYF. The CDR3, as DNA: TGTGCCAGTAGTATGGTTGACAGGGAAGAGACCCAGTACTTC.

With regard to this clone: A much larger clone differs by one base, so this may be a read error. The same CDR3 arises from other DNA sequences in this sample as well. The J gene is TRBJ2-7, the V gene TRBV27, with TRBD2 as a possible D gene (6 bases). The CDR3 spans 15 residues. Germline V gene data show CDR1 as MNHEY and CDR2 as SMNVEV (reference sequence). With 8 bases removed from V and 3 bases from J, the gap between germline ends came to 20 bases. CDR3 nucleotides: TGTGCCAGCTCTTTGGCGGGGAGGCCCCGCTACGAGCAGTACTTC. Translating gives CASSLAGRPRYEQYF.

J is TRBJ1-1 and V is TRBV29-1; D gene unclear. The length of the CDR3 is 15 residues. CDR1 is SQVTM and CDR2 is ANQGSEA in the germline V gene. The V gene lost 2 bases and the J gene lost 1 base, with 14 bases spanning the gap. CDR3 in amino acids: CSVEKEVTSNTEAFF. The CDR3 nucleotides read TGCAGCGTTGAAAAAGAGGTCACCTCGAACACTGAAGCTTTCTTT.

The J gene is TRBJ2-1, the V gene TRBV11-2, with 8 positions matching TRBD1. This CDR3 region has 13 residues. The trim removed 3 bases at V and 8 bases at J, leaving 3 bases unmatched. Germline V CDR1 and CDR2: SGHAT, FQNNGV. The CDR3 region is CASSLDRVHEQFF. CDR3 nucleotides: TGTGCCAGCAGCTTGGACAGGGTCCATGAGCAGTTCTTC.

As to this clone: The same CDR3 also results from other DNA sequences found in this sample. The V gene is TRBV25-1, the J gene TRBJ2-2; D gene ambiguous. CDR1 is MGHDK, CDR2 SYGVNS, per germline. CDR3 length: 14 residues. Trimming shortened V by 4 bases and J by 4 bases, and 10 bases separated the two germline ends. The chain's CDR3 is CASSVPASTGELFF. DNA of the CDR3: TGTGCCAGCAGTGTCCCAGCAAGCACCGGGGAGCTGTTTTTT.

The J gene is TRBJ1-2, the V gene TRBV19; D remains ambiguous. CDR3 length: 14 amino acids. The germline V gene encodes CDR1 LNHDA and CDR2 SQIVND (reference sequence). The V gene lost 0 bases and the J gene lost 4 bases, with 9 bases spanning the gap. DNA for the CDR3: TGTGCCAGTAGTATAGATGGGGTGCTCTATGGCTACACCTTC. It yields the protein CASSIDGVLYGYTF.

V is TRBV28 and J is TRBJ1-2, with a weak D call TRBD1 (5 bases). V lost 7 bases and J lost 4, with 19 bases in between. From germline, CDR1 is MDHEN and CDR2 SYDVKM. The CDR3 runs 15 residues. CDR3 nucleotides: TGTGCCAGCACCCGGCCTACGAGCGGGGGCTATGGCTACACCTTC. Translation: CASTRPTSGGYGYTF.

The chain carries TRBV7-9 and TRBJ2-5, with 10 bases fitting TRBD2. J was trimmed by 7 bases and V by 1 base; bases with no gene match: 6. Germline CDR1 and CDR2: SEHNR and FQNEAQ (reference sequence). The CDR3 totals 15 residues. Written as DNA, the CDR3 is TGTGCCAGCAGCTTAGAGCTAGCGGGAGAGGGGACCCAGTACTTC. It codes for CASSLELAGEGTQYF.

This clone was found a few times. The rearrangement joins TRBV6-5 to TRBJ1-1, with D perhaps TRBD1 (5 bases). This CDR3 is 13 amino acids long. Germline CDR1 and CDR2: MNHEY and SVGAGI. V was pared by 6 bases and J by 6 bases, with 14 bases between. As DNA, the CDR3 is TGTGCCAGCAGAACCCTGGACACAGCTGAAGCTTTCTTT. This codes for CASRTLDTAEAFF.

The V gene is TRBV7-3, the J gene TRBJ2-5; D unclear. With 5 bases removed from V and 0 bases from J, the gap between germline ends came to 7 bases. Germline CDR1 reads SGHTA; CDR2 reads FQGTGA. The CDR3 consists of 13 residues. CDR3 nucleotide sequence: TGTGCCAGCAGCATCACAAACCAAGAGACCCAGTACTTC. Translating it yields CASSITNQETQYF. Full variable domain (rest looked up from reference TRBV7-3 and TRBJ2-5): GAGVSQTPSNKVTEKGKYVELRCDPISGHTALYWYRQSLGQGPEFLIYFQGTGAADDSGLPNDRFFAVRPEGSVSTLKIQRTERGDSAVYLCASSITNQETQYFGPGTRLLVL.

This CDR3 reads CASSLDTQNTEAFF. The CDR3 DNA sequence: TGCGCCAGCAGCTTGGACACCCAGAACACTGAAGCTTTCTTT. This sequence joins TRBV5-1 and TRBJ1-1, with D unresolved. This CDR3 is built from 14 residues. V was pared by 0 bases and J by 1 base, with 7 bases between. Looked up from germline, CDR1 is SGHRS and CDR2 is YFSETQ.

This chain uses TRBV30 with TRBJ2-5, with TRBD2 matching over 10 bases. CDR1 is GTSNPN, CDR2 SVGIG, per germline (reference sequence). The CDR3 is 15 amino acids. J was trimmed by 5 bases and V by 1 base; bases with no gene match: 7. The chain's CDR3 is CAWSGLAGTSETQYF. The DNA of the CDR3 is TGTGCCTGGAGTGGACTAGCGGGCACGTCGGAGACCCAGTACTTC.

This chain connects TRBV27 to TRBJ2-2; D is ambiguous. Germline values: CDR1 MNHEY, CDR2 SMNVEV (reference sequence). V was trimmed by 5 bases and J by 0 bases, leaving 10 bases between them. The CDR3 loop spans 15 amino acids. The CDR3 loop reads CASSPLTANTGELFF. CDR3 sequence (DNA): TGTGCCAGCAGTCCCCTCACGGCGAACACCGGGGAGCTGTTTTTT.

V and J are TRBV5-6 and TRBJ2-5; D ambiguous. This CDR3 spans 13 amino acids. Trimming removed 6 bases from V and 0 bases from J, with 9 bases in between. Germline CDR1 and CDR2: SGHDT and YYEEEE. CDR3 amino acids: CASIGPNQETQYF. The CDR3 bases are TGTGCCAGCATCGGCCCCAACCAAGAGACCCAGTACTTC.

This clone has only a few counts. In DNA, the CDR3 is TGCAGCACAGTAACTAATGAAAAACTGTTTTTT. As protein: CSTVTNEKLFF. The chain links TRBV20-1 to TRBJ1-4, with unresolved D. Germline V CDR1 and CDR2: DFQATT, SNEGSKA (reference sequence). The CDR3 loop spans 11 amino acids.

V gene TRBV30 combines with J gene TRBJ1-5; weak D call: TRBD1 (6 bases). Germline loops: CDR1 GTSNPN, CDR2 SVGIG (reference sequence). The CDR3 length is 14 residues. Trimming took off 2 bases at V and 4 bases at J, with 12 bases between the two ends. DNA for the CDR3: TGTGCCTGGAGTTTAATAGGGGGGAATCAGCCCCAGCATTTT. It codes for CAWSLIGGNQPQHF.

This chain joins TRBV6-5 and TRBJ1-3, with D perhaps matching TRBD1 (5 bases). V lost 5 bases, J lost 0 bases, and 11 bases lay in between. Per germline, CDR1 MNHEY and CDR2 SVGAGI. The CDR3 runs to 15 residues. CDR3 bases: TGTGCCAGCAGTACGACAGCCCACTCTGGAAACACCATATATTTT. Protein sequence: CASSTTAHSGNTIYF.

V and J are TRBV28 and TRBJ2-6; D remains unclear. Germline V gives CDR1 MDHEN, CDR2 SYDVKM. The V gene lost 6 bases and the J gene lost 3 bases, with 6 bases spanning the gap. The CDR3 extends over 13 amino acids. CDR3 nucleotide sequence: TGTGCCAGCAGAACGGGTGGGGCCAACGTCCTGACTTTC. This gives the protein CASRTGGANVLTF.

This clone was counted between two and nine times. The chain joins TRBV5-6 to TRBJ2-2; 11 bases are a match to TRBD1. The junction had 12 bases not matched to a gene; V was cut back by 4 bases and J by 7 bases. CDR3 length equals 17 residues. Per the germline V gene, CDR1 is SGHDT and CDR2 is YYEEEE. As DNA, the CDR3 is TGTGCCAGCAGCCCTACCGGGACAGGGGGTCTCGACGGGGAGCTGTTTTTT. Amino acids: CASSPTGTGGLDGELFF.

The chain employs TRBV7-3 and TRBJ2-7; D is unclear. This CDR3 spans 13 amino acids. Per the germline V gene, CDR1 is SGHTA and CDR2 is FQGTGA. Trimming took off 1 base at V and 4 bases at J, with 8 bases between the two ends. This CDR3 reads CASSLSPSYEQYF. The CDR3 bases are TGTGCCAGCAGCTTAAGCCCCAGTTACGAGCAGTACTTC.